Below, one T cell receptor (beta chain) is given with its context. The data stem from a study of T cell responses to AZD1222 COVID-19 vaccine. There are 14 residues in the CDR3. V lost 4 bases and J lost 6; bases outside the gene matches: 5. In germline, CDR1 is LGHDT, CDR2 YNNKEL (reference sequence). Only in-frame clones appear in the TCRdb table, and some are missing; sequencing was by immunoSEQ multiplex PCR. Counted here are some 50,000 clones, approximately 86% occurring once; the ten biggest clones make up approximately 16%. V and J are TRBV3-1 (or the pseudogene TRBV3-2) and TRBJ1-5, with 8 bases that match TRBD1. The sequence derives from an adult in good health. The sequencing here drew on peripheral blood, taken on day 0 of AZD1222 vaccination. The CDR3 here is CASSPRGLGQPQHF. CDR3 DNA sequence: TGTGCCAGCAGCCCCAGGGGGCTGGGTCAGCCCCAGCATTTT.